This T cell receptor beta chain originates from a study of blood T cells in healthy people across ages. Findings and caveats of the study: Versus aged donors, long-lived donors had higher diversity and more naive CD4+ cells. Lack of knowledge of donor CMV status possibly confounded expanded clonotype changes.

The germline V gene has CDR1 MGHRA and CDR2 YSYEKL. The CDR3 is made up of 16 amino acids. The trim removed 1 base at V and 5 bases at J, leaving 8 bases unmatched. The authors extracted at least 5 micrograms of total RNA per sample. Together with a sample-barcoded 5' primer, a J-beta primer mix was included in a second PCR lasting about 7 to 11 cycles. Through a template-switch adaptor with 12 random nucleotides, each cDNA molecule received a tag. TCRdb independently ran MiXCR on the 5' RACE reads; one entry per CDR3 protein. The sample shows 1.4 million to 1.5 million distinct CDR3 sequences, roughly 40% of them seen only once. A few counts support this clonotype. Antigen specificity is unknown.

The sample consisted of blood. V and J are TRBV4-1 and TRBJ2-7; 10 bases agree with TRBD2. This receptor was identified in a young woman in good health. CDR3 sequence: CASSQVPGLASHEQYF. DNA of the CDR3: TGCGCCAGCAGCCAAGTTCCGGGACTAGCGTCCCACGAGCAGTACTTC.